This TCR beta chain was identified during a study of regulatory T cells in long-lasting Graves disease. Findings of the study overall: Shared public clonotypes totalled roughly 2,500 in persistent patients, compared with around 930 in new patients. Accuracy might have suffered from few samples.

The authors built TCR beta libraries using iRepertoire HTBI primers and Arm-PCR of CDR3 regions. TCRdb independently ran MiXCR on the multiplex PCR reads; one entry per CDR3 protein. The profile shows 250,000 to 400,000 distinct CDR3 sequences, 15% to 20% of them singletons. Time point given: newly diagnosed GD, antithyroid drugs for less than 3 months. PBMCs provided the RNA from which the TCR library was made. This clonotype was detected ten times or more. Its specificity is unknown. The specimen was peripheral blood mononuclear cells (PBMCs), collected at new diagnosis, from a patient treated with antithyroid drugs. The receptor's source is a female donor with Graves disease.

The CDR3 nucleotides read TGCGCCAGCAGCGCGATCTACCGCGGGAGGGCCGTCTACGAGCAGTACTTC. Encoded protein: CASSAIYRGRAVYEQYF. This chain links TRBV5-1 with TRBJ2-7; TRBD2 aligns across 9 bases. This CDR3 region has 17 residues. CDR1 SGHRS and CDR2 YFSETQ come from the germline V gene. Trimming took 4 bases from V and 3 from J; bases not matched to a gene: 14. The entire variable domain, with the rest obtained from reference TRBV5-1 and TRBJ2-7, is as follows: KAGVTQTPRYLIKTRGQQVTLSCSPISGHRSVSWYQQTPGQGLQFLFEYFSETQRNKGNFPGRFSGRQFSNSRSEMNVSTLELGDSALYLCASSAIYRGRAVYEQYFGPGTRLTVT.